The clone carrying this TCR beta chain was counted only a few times. Its antigen remains unknown. The sample is drawn from a study of PD-1 blockade in classical Hodgkin lymphoma. Profiling relied on immunoSEQ multiplex PCR, and the TCRdb table lists in-frame clones only, not all of them. This table has roughly 20,000 clones, 70% to 75% appearing once. CDR3 length: 14 residues. Per the germline V gene, CDR1 is GTSNPN and CDR2 is SVGIG (reference sequence). The germline V and J ends were trimmed by 0 bases and 8 bases, with 13 bases remaining between them. Whole-study results and caveats: Patients excluded were those beginning nivolumab under 1 year after ASCT. A reduction in baseline TCR diversity was reportedly seen in newly diagnosed patients relative to healthy donors. Patients with a complete response exhibited baseline diversity comparable to newly diagnosed patients.

Indicated time point: cycle 4 day 1 (C4D1), after less than 7 weeks of nivolumab. Relapses following autologous stem cell transplantation were seen in all patients, with brentuximab vedotin exposure varying. Purified CD4+ T cells were obtained from thawed PBMCs through magnetic negative selection. Complete response, partial response or progressive disease were the best responses. V and J are TRBV30 and TRBJ1-4; D is uncertain. The sequence came from a human donor with classical Hodgkin lymphoma. Sequencing was performed on CD4+ T cells from blood, taken before the fourth cycle of nivolumab. CDR3 in amino acids: CAWSVMGNREKLFF. The DNA of the CDR3 is TGTGCCTGGAGTGTAATGGGGAATCGGGAAAAACTGTTTTTT.